Sequencing of this T cell receptor beta chain was carried out in a study of OX40 agonist ivuxolimab in advanced cancers. About the research overall: The dose of intravenous ivuxolimab that patients received every 2 weeks ranged from 0.01 to 10 mg/kg.

This CDR3 is 12 amino acids long. The germline V gene has CDR1 MDHEN and CDR2 SYDVKM. J gave up 9 bases and V 7 bases, and 7 bases lay outside the gene matches. Note on this clone: What it recognizes is unknown.

This table comes from immunoSEQ multiplex PCR, and its TCRdb copy is limited to in-frame clones, with some not included. The profile shows 55,000 or so clones, 87% of them singletons. Study observations and caveats: The CD4+ and CD8+ T cells in the blood had expanded clonally by week 6 at 0.1 to 3.0 mg/kg.

V is TRBV28 and J is TRBJ2-3; TRBD2 agrees at 7 bases. Sequencing was performed on CD4+ or CD8+ T cells sorted from blood, taken in a trial of the OX40 agonist ivuxolimab. The sequence was obtained from an adult with an advanced solid tumor such as melanoma, head and neck, liver or kidney cancer. The CDR3 coding sequence is TGTGCCAGCACCCCTGGGGGGGAGACGCAGTATTTT. It translates to CASTPGGETQYF.